The sample holds one count of the clone carrying this TCR beta chain. The source of the sample is a study of blood T cell repertoires in COVID-19. Background on the study: The United States, Italy and Spain provided the acute and convalescent COVID-19 samples. PBMCs, B-cell-depleted T cells, or T cells provided the cDNA or gDNA that made up the material.

The CDR3 consists of 15 residues. The V gene end was trimmed by 6 bases and the J gene end by 5 bases; junction bases not matched to a gene: 10. CDR1 MNHEY and CDR2 SVGAGI come from the germline V gene. Methods used by the authors: Reference gene primer amplification gave estimated nucleated cell counts. Profiled with immunoSEQ multiplex PCR; TCRdb holds only in-frame clones, not every one. For V, J and clone size, that table is used; D and trimming come from the DNA. Here the sample spans about 15,000 clones, around 77% being singletons. The sequenced sample was peripheral blood. The sequence was obtained from a human donor in a cohort sampled during active COVID-19. This chain connects TRBV6-5 to TRBJ2-5; 9 bases are shared with TRBD2. For the CDR3, the DNA is TGTGCCAGCAGCCTCAGCGGGGGGAATGGGGAGACCCAGTACTTC. It codes for CASSLSGGNGETQYF.